In this sample, the clone carrying this TCR beta chain turned up many times. The record originates from a study of regulatory T cells in long-lasting Graves disease. In the study overall: Graves' patients, diagnosed recently, had received antithyroid drugs under 3 months.

Relying on iRepertoire HTBI primers and Arm-PCR of CDR3 regions, the team built TCR beta libraries. TCRdb re-called the multiplex PCR reads through MiXCR, storing one row per CDR3 protein. The table records 550,000 to 600,000 distinct CDR3 sequences, 16% of them present only once. CDR1 and CDR2 (germline): SEHNR, FQNEAQ (reference sequence). CDR3 length: 18 amino acids. The V gene lost 4 bases and the J gene lost 2 bases, with 24 bases spanning the gap. Time point described: newly diagnosed GD, antithyroid drugs for less than 3 months. RNA from PBMCs was the source of the TCR library. These data also featured in a second study, about T cells in Graves' hyperthyroidism and ophthalmopathy. In that study: First-round RT-PCR of the TCR CDR3 relied on the HTBI primer set. Stable hyperthyroidism was told apart from ophthalmopathy by a model built on 13 V-J features.

Sequencing was performed on peripheral blood mononuclear cells (PBMCs), taken at new diagnosis, from a patient treated with antithyroid drugs. The chain carries TRBV7-9 and TRBJ2-7, with D perhaps matching TRBD2 (6 bases). The TCR comes from a man between 18 and 35 years old with Graves disease. This chain's CDR3 is CASSSPGPAGLNTYEQYF. DNA for the CDR3: TGTGCCAGCAGCTCCCCCGGCCCTGCGGGACTCAATACCTACGAGCAGTACTTC.